This is a list of T cell receptor beta chains from one sample in a study of lymphopenia after photon versus proton radiotherapy. The protocol was immunoSEQ multiplex PCR, while the TCRdb copy is restricted to in-frame clones and leaves out a portion. The sample has 83,000 or so clones, around 88% seen once; the top ten hold more than 1.2%. This specimen consisted of peripheral blood, obtained from a patient treated with proton-based radiotherapy. These receptors were collected from a man between 60 and 75 years old with pancreatic cancer. CDR3s include the opening cysteine and the closing phenylalanine or tryptophan. The D gene is left open where the match is weak. Rows may omit the clone size; those that give it use once, few, many or a size class.

d_gene,v_gene,abundance,CDR3aa
-,TRBV10-2,-,CASRMTEGEQYF
TRBD2,TRBV11-2,-,CASSSQGLAHISQETQYF
-,TRBV7-2,-,CASSLLLGISGNTIYF
-,TRBV19,-,CASSITTGYEQYF
-,TRBV12-5,-,CASGFQGGTGELFF
TRBD1,TRBV7-7,-,CASSFRLGGETQYF
-,TRBV27,-,CASTRPSHTGELFF
-,TRBV4-1,-,CASSQESVLSTEAFF
-,TRBV29-1,few,CSVAGQLNEKLFF
-,TRBV5-6,-,CASSLYGPGPGNSPLHF
-,TRBV28,-,CASSDGGTGELFF
-,TRBV27,once,CASSLRGRGYEQYF
-,TRBV29-1,-,CSVEEGPGQGNYGYTF
TRBD2,TRBV5-1,-,CASSLVRGEGNIQYF
TRBD1,TRBV4-2,-,CASSPLYTGEYEKLFF
-,TRBV10-1,-,CASSASATSYEQYF
-,TRBV9,once,CASRTDPRGYTF
TRBD2,TRBV27,-,CASSLLGLAGGKTDTQYF
-,TRBV18,-,CASSPRISPTEAFF
-,TRBV29-1,once,CSVDLQPNEQFF
TRBD2,TRBV7-7,-,CASSPVAGGSEQYF
TRBD2,TRBV28,-,CASSPGTRTTDTQYF
-,TRBV4-3,-,CASSQDISGLMNTEAFF
-,TRBV30,-,CAWTGRGSSGNTIYF
TRBD2,TRBV5-1,-,CASSPTSGNTGELFF
-,TRBV5-1,-,CASRQGPQGGYTF
-,TRBV7-6,-,CASSFSGLNTEAFF
-,TRBV2,-,CASSADRNTGELFF
-,TRBV6-6,-,CASQGNIEAFF
TRBD1,TRBV4-2,-,CASSPGTGAYSYEQYF
-,TRBV7-8,-,CASSELRGNTIYF
-,TRBV7-8,few,CASSQTAGNNQPQHF
TRBD1,TRBV28,-,CASSLLHSGQVGEKLFF
TRBD2,TRBV4-1,-,CASSQVASGSFLYEQYF
-,TRBV4-1,-,CASSSSRSGGRTEAFF
TRBD1,TRBV28,once,CASSSPGTGGWGSNTGELFF
TRBD1,TRBV28,-,CASKTTGQGLSNQPQHF
TRBD1,TRBV29-1,-,CSAKDRGREQYF
TRBD1,TRBV19,-,CASSRPGTGFNGYTF
-,TRBV19,-,CASSKGFTGANVLTF
TRBD1,TRBV15,once,CATSSGDRGTGELFF
TRBD1,TRBV29-1,-,CSARTGFNEKLFF
-,TRBV7-2,-,CASSLGVGGETQYF
TRBD1,TRBV5-4,-,CASSQPGQGAGTGELFF
TRBD1,TRBV29-1,-,CSVPRQGFSYGYTF
-,TRBV7-2,-,CASSLVPPGMGNSPLHF
-,TRBV28,few,CASRVGGVPDTQYF
-,TRBV30,-,CAWSLNTGELFF
TRBD1,TRBV7-8,-,CASSLGTGSYEQYF
-,TRBV9,-,CASSVGGQGRTNEQFF
TRBD1,TRBV5-1,-,CASSSYDRVRAEQYF
TRBD1,TRBV7-9,-,CASSPRGTGAYEQYF
-,TRBV19,-,CASSEAAHTHYEQYF
-,TRBV28,-,CASSIRSKGGNTIYF